This TCR beta chain was sequenced for a study of T cell responses to AZD1222 COVID-19 vaccine. General study findings and limits: Seropositive at baseline were only a handful of AZD1222 recipients.

The assay was immunoSEQ multiplex PCR, and TCRdb's table has in-frame clones only and misses some. The table lists fewer than 120,000 clones, roughly nine tenths of them singletons, with 1.5% to 2% in the top ten. Points on this clone: What it binds is unknown.

The source of this sequence is an adult in good health. The sample was peripheral blood, taken on day 0 of AZD1222 vaccination.

The CDR3 region has the DNA TGTGCCAGCAGCCAGAGCGGGGGCTACAATGAGCAGTTCTTC. It specifies CASSQSGGYNEQFF. The chain combines TRBV3-1 (or the pseudogene TRBV3-2) with TRBJ2-1, with 8 bases fitting TRBD2. Looked up from germline, CDR1 is LGHDT and CDR2 is YNNKEL (reference sequence). Trimming cost V 3 bases and J 3 bases; bases outside gene matches: 1. The CDR3 spans 14 residues.